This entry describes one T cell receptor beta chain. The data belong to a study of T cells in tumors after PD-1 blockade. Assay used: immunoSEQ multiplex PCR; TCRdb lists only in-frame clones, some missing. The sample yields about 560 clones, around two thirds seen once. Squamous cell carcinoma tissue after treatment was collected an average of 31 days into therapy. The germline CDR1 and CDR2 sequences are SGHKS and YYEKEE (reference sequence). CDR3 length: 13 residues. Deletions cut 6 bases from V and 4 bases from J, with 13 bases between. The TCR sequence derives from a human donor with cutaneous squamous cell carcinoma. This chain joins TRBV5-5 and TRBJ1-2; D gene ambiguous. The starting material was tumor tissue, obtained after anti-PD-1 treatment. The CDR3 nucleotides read TGTGCCAGCACCAGCGACACGTTCTATGGCTACACCTTC. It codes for CASTSDTFYGYTF. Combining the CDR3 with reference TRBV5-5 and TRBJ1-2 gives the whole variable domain DAGVTQSPTHLIKTRGQQVTLRCSPISGHKSVSWYQQVLGQGPQFIFQYYEKEERGRGNFPDRFSARQFPNYSSELNVNALLLGDSALYLCASTSDTFYGYTFGSGTRLTVV.